The 32 T cell receptor beta chains in this list originate from one sample, sequenced in a study of TIL therapy for anti-PD-1-resistant metastatic lung cancer. This was the immunoSEQ v3 assay. The repertoire was sequenced with immunoSEQ multiplex PCR; TCRdb's copy has only in-frame clones and lacks some. The sample carries about 60,000 clones, roughly 91% recorded once. Noted time point: pre-treatment sample, taken before nivolumab and TIL therapy. Here the sequenced sample was blood, taken at baseline. All receptors come from a person between 30 and 79 years old with non-small cell lung cancer.

This clone was detected a few times. The sample contains more than one DNA sequence encoding this CDR3. This chain connects TRBV11-2 to TRBJ1-1; no firm D call. CDR3 length: 13 residues. V shed 0 bases and J shed 1 base, with 3 bases lying between them. From germline, CDR1 is SGHAT and CDR2 FQNNGV. CDR3 region: CASSLEGNTEAFF. CDR3 nucleotide sequence: TGTGCCAGCAGCTTAGAAGGGAACACTGAAGCTTTCTTT.

V usage is TRBV30 and J usage is TRBJ1-2; 7 bases align to TRBD1. V shed 0 bases and J 8 bases; nucleotides not matched to a gene: 9. Germline-derived CDR1 and CDR2 are GTSNPN and SVGIG (reference sequence). This CDR3 is 14 amino acids long. This CDR3 reads CAWSVGHRGAGYTF. The CDR3 DNA is TGTGCCTGGAGTGTAGGTCACAGGGGAGCCGGCTACACCTTC.

The rearrangement uses TRBV30 and TRBJ2-6; D is unresolved. The length of the CDR3 is 14 residues. CDR1 and CDR2 (germline): GTSNPN, SVGIG (reference sequence). The ends were cut back, 4 bases at V and 2 bases at J, with 9 bases in the middle. The CDR3 spells CAWTHLPGANVLTF. The CDR3 DNA reads TGTGCCTGGACCCACCTACCTGGGGCCAACGTCCTGACTTTC.

The V gene is TRBV4-1, the J gene TRBJ1-1; maybe TRBD1 (6 bases). The CDR3 is 15 amino acids. V lost 3 bases and J lost 3, with 14 bases in between. CDR1 and CDR2 (germline): MGHRA, YSYEKL. The chain's CDR3 is CASSQGRGSDTEAFF. The DNA of the CDR3 is TGCGCCAGCAGCCAGGGCAGGGGATCGGACACTGAAGCTTTCTTT.

This clone was observed a single time. The rearrangement joins TRBV20-1 to TRBJ1-2; 12 bases fit TRBD1. Germline values: CDR1 DFQATT, CDR2 SNEGSKA (reference sequence). The CDR3 has 16 residues. V was pared by 3 bases and J by 7 bases, with 12 bases of the junction left unmatched. The CDR3 protein is CSASRGPGQGARGYTF. DNA for the CDR3: TGCAGTGCTAGTCGCGGGCCGGGACAGGGGGCGCGTGGCTACACCTTC.

The chain uses TRBV29-1 and TRBJ1-2, with D perhaps matching TRBD1 (6 bases). Germline loops: CDR1 SQVTM, CDR2 ANQGSEA. V lost 3 bases and J lost 3, with 11 bases in between. CDR3 size: 13 residues. The CDR3 region is CSVDLRTDYGYTF. The CDR3 DNA reads as TGCAGCGTTGATTTAAGGACAGACTATGGCTACACCTTC. The complete variable domain, with remaining parts taken from reference TRBV29-1 and TRBJ1-2, reads SAVISQKPSRDICQRGTSLTIQCQVDSQVTMMFWYRQQPGQSLTLIATANQGSEATYESGFVIDKFPISRPNLTFSTLTVSNMSPEDSSIYLCSVDLRTDYGYTFGSGTRLTVV.

This sequence joins TRBV25-1 and TRBJ2-3, with D possibly TRBD1 on 5 matching bases. This CDR3 comprises 15 residues. The V and J ends lost 5 bases and 0 bases respectively, with 12 bases between them. Germline loops: CDR1 MGHDK, CDR2 SYGVNS. The CDR3 protein is CASSIRGFSTDTQYF. CDR3 bases: TGTGCCAGCAGTATAAGGGGATTTAGCACAGATACGCAGTATTTT.

This chain connects TRBV19 to TRBJ1-2; D is undetermined. Germline assignment: CDR1 LNHDA and CDR2 SQIVND (reference sequence). The CDR3 contains 13 residues. Trimming stripped 6 bases from V and 4 bases from J, with 12 bases between. The CDR3 region has the DNA TGTGCCAGTAGGAGGGATCGGGGCTATGGCTACACCTTC. As protein: CASRRDRGYGYTF.

This chain links TRBV9 with TRBJ2-2; D not resolved. Germline V gene data show CDR1 as SGDLS and CDR2 as YYNGEE. V was trimmed by 2 bases and J by 4 bases, leaving 6 bases between them. The CDR3 covers 13 residues. The CDR3 region is CASSVVLTGELFF. The CDR3 bases are TGTGCCAGCAGCGTTGTCCTCACCGGGGAGCTGTTTTTT. Full variable domain (missing parts from reference TRBV9 and TRBJ2-2): DSGVTQTPKHLITATGQRVTLRCSPRSGDLSVYWYQQSLDQGLQFLIQYYNGEERAKGNILERFSAQQFPDLHSELNLSSLELGDSALYFCASSVVLTGELFFGEGSRLTVL.

The table lists this clone with a few counts. CDR3: CASSLNPGPNSPLHF. The CDR3 nucleotides read TGTGCCAGCAGTCTCAACCCCGGGCCTAATTCACCCCTCCACTTT. The chain carries TRBV28 and TRBJ1-6; D call uncertain. Trimming left V 5 bases short and J 6 bases short, with 14 bases between. CDR3 length equals 15 residues. Per the germline V gene, CDR1 is MDHEN and CDR2 is SYDVKM.

The chain combines TRBV11-2 with TRBJ2-7; D unresolved. CDR1 is SGHAT, CDR2 FQNNGV, per germline. The CDR3 runs 13 residues. Trimming removed 5 bases from V and 3 bases from J, with 11 bases in between. The CDR3 region is CASSVYGFYEQYF. Written as DNA, the CDR3 is TGTGCCAGCAGCGTATACGGATTCTACGAGCAGTACTTC.

The rearrangement uses TRBV11-2 and TRBJ2-3, with D unresolved. The CDR3 covers 14 residues. V lost 5 bases to trimming and J lost 0 bases, with 9 bases between them. Germline values: CDR1 SGHAT, CDR2 FQNNGV. CDR3 bases: TGTGCCAGCAGCCAGATTCAGAGCACAGATACGCAGTATTTT. Its protein is CASSQIQSTDTQYF. The whole variable domain, remainder taken from reference TRBV11-2 and TRBJ2-3, is EAGVAQSPRYKIIEKRQSVAFWCNPISGHATLYWYQQILGQGPKLLIQFQNNGVVDDSQLPKDRFSAERLKGVDSTLKIQPAKLEDSAVYLCASSQIQSTDTQYFGPGTRLTVL.

The chain links TRBV28 to TRBJ2-1, with 10 bases lining up with TRBD1. Unmatched junction bases numbered 9, after V lost 7 bases and J lost 9 bases. This CDR3 is 14 amino acids long. The V gene's germline CDR1 is MDHEN and CDR2 SYDVKM. The chain's CDR3 is CASTSGQGPSEQFF. In DNA form, the CDR3 reads TGTGCCAGCACCTCGGGACAGGGGCCCAGTGAGCAGTTCTTC.

The table lists this clone with a few counts. V is TRBV10-1 and J is TRBJ2-5; D is ambiguous. Trimming took off 2 bases at V and 5 bases at J, with 9 bases between the two ends. Germline assignment: CDR1 WNHNN and CDR2 SYGVQD (reference sequence). This CDR3 region has 13 residues. As DNA, the CDR3 is TGCGCCAGCAGTGAGGGAAATCTGGAGACCCAGTACTTC. Translated: CASSEGNLETQYF.

This sequence joins TRBV27 and TRBJ2-2; D is uncertain. Germline V lookup: CDR1 MNHEY, CDR2 SMNVEV (reference sequence). V lost 0 bases to trimming and J lost 4 bases, with 0 bases between them. This CDR3 is built from 12 residues. The CDR3 loop reads CASSLSTGELFF. The CDR3 DNA is TGTGCCAGCAGTTTATCCACCGGGGAGCTGTTTTTT.

This chain connects TRBV5-6 to TRBJ1-1; weak D call: TRBD1 (5 bases). CDR1 and CDR2 from the germline V gene are SGHDT and YYEEEE. This CDR3 is 13 amino acids long. Trimming pared 1 base from V and 6 bases from J, leaving 10 bases between. CDR3 loop: CASSLSWGPEAFF. DNA of the CDR3: TGTGCCAGCAGCTTGTCGTGGGGACCTGAAGCTTTCTTT. The complete variable domain, with remaining parts taken from reference TRBV5-6 and TRBJ1-1, reads DAGVTQSPTHLIKTRGQQVTLRCSPKSGHDTVSWYQQALGQGPQFIFQYYEEEERQRGNFPDRFSGHQFPNYSSELNVNALLLGDSALYLCASSLSWGPEAFFGQGTRLTVV.

The chain combines TRBV15 with TRBJ2-1, with D tentatively TRBD2 (5 bases). Trimming left V 0 bases short and J 3 bases short, with 12 bases between. The CDR3 runs to 16 residues. Per germline, CDR1 LNHNV and CDR2 YYDKDF (reference sequence). CDR3: CATSRDHTGSYNEQFF. The CDR3 DNA sequence: TGTGCCACCAGCAGAGATCATACGGGGAGCTACAATGAGCAGTTCTTC.

This clone was recorded only once. This chain joins TRBV3-1 (or the pseudogene TRBV3-2) and TRBJ2-2; D not resolved. The germline CDR1 and CDR2 sequences are LGHDT and YNNKEL (reference sequence). This CDR3 has 14 residues. V lost 4 bases and J 6 bases, leaving 12 bases between the germline ends. CDR3 sequence: CASSRLPQSGELFF. CDR3 sequence (DNA): TGTGCCAGCAGCCGATTACCCCAATCCGGGGAGCTGTTTTTT.

This chain joins TRBV11-2 and TRBJ2-7; no reliable D call. Germline V gene data show CDR1 as SGHAT and CDR2 as FQNNGV. This CDR3 is built from 19 residues. V lost 4 bases, J lost 2 bases, and 27 bases lay in between. The CDR3 bases are TGTGCCAGCAGCTCCGTAGCTCGGAAATACGGGTCAAAAGCCTACGAGCAGTACTTC. Protein: CASSSVARKYGSKAYEQYF.

This chain links TRBV19 with TRBJ2-1; 8 nucleotides agree with TRBD2. V gave up 5 bases and J gave up 8 bases; unmatched junction bases: 17. Germline CDR1 reads LNHDA; CDR2 reads SQIVND (reference sequence). This CDR3 comprises 17 residues. The CDR3: CASSFAGGIAGIYEQFF. Written as DNA, the CDR3 is TGTGCCAGTAGTTTTGCGGGCGGAATAGCGGGAATATATGAGCAGTTCTTC.

DNA for the CDR3: TGCGCCAGCAGTGAGGAGTCGGACTACACCTTC. It yields the protein CASSEESDYTF. The genes are TRBV10-2 and TRBJ1-2; no clear D. The germline CDR1 and CDR2 sequences are WSHSY and SAAADI. Trimming took off 2 bases at V and 10 bases at J, with 8 bases between the two ends. This CDR3 comprises 11 residues.

The rearrangement joins TRBV5-1 to TRBJ2-1; 11 bases agree with TRBD2. Germline V gene lookup returns CDR1 SGHRS and CDR2 YFSETQ. The CDR3 length is 15 residues. After removal of 2 bases from V and 15 bases from J, the junction contained 13 bases not matched to a gene. The CDR3 sequence is CASSLTSGGPQPPFF. Written as DNA, the CDR3 is TGCGCCAGCAGCTTAACTAGCGGGGGACCCCAACCGCCGTTCTTC.

This chain connects TRBV11-3 to TRBJ2-1, with D perhaps TRBD2 (6 bases). Per the germline V gene, CDR1 is SGHNT and CDR2 is YENEEA. The length of the CDR3 is 14 residues. The V gene lost 5 bases and the J gene lost 6 bases, with 14 bases spanning the gap. The CDR3 nucleotides are TGTGCCAGCAGCCCGACTAGTGGATTCAATGAGCAGTTCTTC. Translated: CASSPTSGFNEQFF. Using reference TRBV11-3 and TRBJ2-1 for the parts outside the CDR3, the full variable domain is EAGVVQSPRYKIIEKKQPVAFWCNPISGHNTLYWYLQNLGQGPELLIRYENEEAVDDSQLPKDRFSAERLKGVDSTLKIQPAELGDSAVYLCASSPTSGFNEQFFGPGTRLTVL.

CDR3 nucleotide sequence: TGTGCCAGCAGCCAAGCCGGCAGGGTTTGGGATACGCAGTATTTT. Encoded protein: CASSQAGRVWDTQYF. The chain employs TRBV3-1 (or the pseudogene TRBV3-2) and TRBJ2-3; tentatively, D is TRBD1 (5 bases). Germline loops: CDR1 LGHDT, CDR2 YNNKEL (reference sequence). The V gene lost 1 base and the J gene lost 6 bases, with 14 bases spanning the gap. This CDR3 spans 15 amino acids.

The V gene is TRBV6-5, the J gene TRBJ1-2; a possible D gene is TRBD1 (5 bases). This CDR3 is 11 amino acids long. The germline CDR1 and CDR2 sequences are MNHEY and SVGAGI. Trimming took 6 bases from V and 5 from J, leaving 7 bases between them. The CDR3 is CASRHRYGYTF. The CDR3 DNA follows: TGTGCCAGCAGGCACAGGTATGGCTACACCTTC.

About this clone: The junction does not match germline at one end; this may be a read error. The V gene is TRBV28, the J gene TRBJ1-5, with 9 bases lining up with TRBD1. Per germline, CDR1 MDHEN and CDR2 SYDVKM. The CDR3 has 15 amino acids. The CDR3 coding sequence is TGTGCCAGCAGAGAGACAGGGGGTAGCTATCAGCCCCAGCATTTT. Encoded protein: CASRETGGSYQPQHF.

Note on this clone: At one end, the junction sequence differs from germline, possibly due to a read error. The chain joins TRBV6-5 to TRBJ2-3; 8 bases map to TRBD1. CDR1 MNHEY and CDR2 SVGAGI come from the germline V gene. This CDR3 is 15 amino acids long. The CDR3 loop reads CASSNSTGGTDTQYF. The CDR3 DNA reads TGTGCCAGCAGTAACTCGACAGGGGGCACAGATACGCAGTATTTT.

The CDR3 loop reads CAISEGATANRREQYF. CDR3 DNA sequence: TGTGCCATCAGTGAGGGAGCGACTGCGAACCGGAGGGAGCAGTACTTC. The J gene is TRBJ2-7, the V gene TRBV10-3; D possibly corresponds to TRBD2 (5 bases). From germline, CDR1 is ENHRY and CDR2 SYGVKD. The CDR3 runs to 16 residues. The ends were cut back, 2 bases at V and 7 bases at J, with 21 bases in the middle.

The chain couples TRBV27 to TRBJ1-1; D is perhaps TRBD1 (5 bases). CDR1 and CDR2 (germline): MNHEY, SMNVEV (reference sequence). V shed 8 bases and J shed 7 bases, with 20 bases lying between them. The CDR3 is made up of 14 amino acids. This CDR3 reads CASWRGGSVSEAFF. The CDR3 region has the DNA TGTGCCAGCTGGCGGGGGGGGTCGGTTAGTGAAGCTTTCTTT.

The J gene is TRBJ1-5, the V gene TRBV2, with 7 bases lining up with TRBD1. This CDR3 contains 17 residues. With 5 bases clipped from V and 3 bases from J, the junction kept 13 bases outside the gene matches. Germline loops: CDR1 SNHLY, CDR2 FYNNEI. CDR3 loop: CASSPPGTAIPNQPQHF. CDR3 coding DNA: TGTGCCAGCAGTCCTCCGGGGACAGCTATACCCAATCAGCCCCAGCATTTT.

This chain joins TRBV5-1 and TRBJ2-1; 8 positions match TRBD2. The CDR3 consists of 13 residues. The J segment lost 8 bases and the V segment lost 6 bases, leaving 7 bases of the junction unmatched. Germline V lookup: CDR1 SGHRS, CDR2 YFSETQ. Here the CDR3 DNA reads TGCGCCAGCAAGGATAGCGGGGTAGATGAGCAGTTCTTC. Translation: CASKDSGVDEQFF.

The rearrangement joins TRBV10-3 to TRBJ2-1; TRBD2 agrees at 12 bases. The V gene end was trimmed by 3 bases and the J gene end by 4 bases; junction bases not matched to a gene: 4. CDR1 is ENHRY, CDR2 SYGVKD, per germline. This CDR3 has 16 amino acids. The CDR3 sequence is CAISELLAGGYNEQFF. The CDR3 DNA follows: TGTGCCATCAGTGAATTACTAGCGGGGGGATACAATGAGCAGTTCTTC.